This T cell receptor (beta chain) derives from a study of human T cells and chemical hapten exposure. Study in general: Patch tests applied 0.01% DPC to the upper back, read at 6 days. Whole-study results and caveats: It was expanded TCRs that formed significantly more large CDR3 similarity clusters than controls did. Following DPC sensitization, TCRs present above 1 in 1000 frequency showed no change.

The time point denotes: patch test 3, about 24 weeks after DPC sensitization. Regarding treatment: therapeutic diphenylcyclopropenone sensitization with weekly scalp DPC. Original analysis: TCRs per sample had a median of approximately 96,000 and ranged from about 23,224 to 700,000. MiXCR was run by TCRdb on the RACE reads, yielding one entry per CDR3 protein. The V and J calls were not made by the authors but by TCRdb's processing. Counted here are approximately 60,000 distinct CDR3 sequences, about 11% occurring once; the ten biggest clones make up roughly 2%. This CDR3 has 13 residues. Looked up from germline, CDR1 is KGHSH and CDR2 is LQKENI. V lost 1 base, J lost 4 bases, and 8 bases lay in between. In the case of this clonotype: Its antigen is as yet unknown.

This specimen was whole blood, taken in connection with sensitization to the hapten diphenylcyclopropenone (DPC). The clonotype comes from a woman in her twenties or thirties with alopecia areata. Some clones in this sample may be carry-over from other donors' samples. V usage is TRBV18 and J usage is TRBJ2-7; D is uncertain. The CDR3 nucleotides read TGTGCCAGCTCACCACGAGTGGGGTACGAGCAGTACTTC. As protein: CASSPRVGYEQYF.